This T cell receptor (beta chain) was captured by sequencing in a study of control samples from healthy donors and cancer patients. The CDR3 length is 15 residues. Germline lookup yields CDR1 SGHRS and CDR2 YFSETQ. Trimming pared 0 bases from V and 5 bases from J, leaving 12 bases between. Sequenced by immunoSEQ multiplex PCR; TCRdb stores in-frame clones only, minus some. The table has approximately 220,000 clones, around 94% seen once. The sample taken for sequencing was blood. The chain has TRBV5-1 and TRBJ2-1, with D possibly being TRBD1 (6 bases). The receptor was isolated from a man aged 45-65 years in good health. The CDR3 is CASSLAGHGDNEQFF. DNA of the CDR3: TGCGCCAGCAGCTTGGCGGGACATGGGGACAATGAGCAGTTCTTC.